This paragraph reports one TCR beta chain. V lost 8 bases to trimming and J lost 4 bases; unmatched junction nucleotides: 3. Germline V lookup: CDR1 GTSNPN, CDR2 SVGIG (reference sequence). The CDR3 contains 12 residues. Sequenced by immunoSEQ multiplex PCR; TCRdb stores in-frame clones only, minus some. The sample yields about half a million clones, 79% seen once. The data belong to a study of shared clonotypes between healthy human individuals. This receptor was obtained from a woman in her forties in good health. Some clones in this sample may be carry-over from other donors' samples. What was sequenced was PBMCs. The chain carries TRBV30 and TRBJ2-1; 9 nucleotides line up with TRBD2. The CDR3: CAGREGYNEQFF. CDR3 nucleotide sequence: TGTGCCGGGCGGGAGGGTTACAATGAGCAGTTCTTC.